Given below is one TCR beta chain in context. The data belong to a study of blood T cell repertoires in COVID-19. The wider study: COVID-19 samples collected from the United States, Italy and Spain covered acute and convalescent phases. T cells, B-cell-depleted T cells, or PBMCs provided the cDNA or gDNA that served as material.

Germline V gene sequence: CDR1 SGHTS, CDR2 YDEGEE. The CDR3 covers 15 residues. Trimming removed 0 bases from V and 3 bases from J; junction bases left unmatched: 2. Per the study methods: Reference gene primer amplification gave estimated nucleated cell counts. Profiled with immunoSEQ multiplex PCR; TCRdb holds only in-frame clones, not every one. From that table come the V and J calls and clone size; the DNA was used to work out D and trimming. The sample carries some 200,000 clones, about 90% recorded once. The specimen was peripheral blood. The receptor was isolated from a woman in her forties or fifties with acute or convalescent COVID-19. V gene TRBV5-8 combines with J gene TRBJ1-4, with 7 bases that match TRBD1. CDR3 residues: CASSLGQGANEKLFF. In nucleotides, the CDR3 is TGTGCCAGCAGCTTGGGGCAGGGGGCTAATGAAAAACTGTTTTTT. The whole variable domain, filled in from reference TRBV5-8 and TRBJ1-4, reads EAGVTQSPTHLIKTRGQQATLRCSPISGHTSVYWYQQALGLGLQFLLWYDEGEERNRGNFPPRFSGRQFPNYSSELNVNALELEDSALYLCASSLGQGANEKLFFGSGTQLSVL.